This T cell receptor beta chain was recorded in a study of PD-1 blockade in classical Hodgkin lymphoma. At the level of the study: Patients were treated with nivolumab at 3 mg/kg, and this was given intravenously every 2 weeks. Study-wide results and caveats: CD4+ TCR diversity rose significantly by C4D1, and CD8+ TCR diversity did not.

Assay: immunoSEQ multiplex PCR; the TCRdb copy retains only in-frame clones and omits some. The table lists 6,000 to 10,000 clones, about four fifths of them singletons, with 45% in the top ten. Details on this clone: The antigen is not known.

Time point denoted: cycle 4 day 1 (C4D1), after 5 to 7 weeks of nivolumab. With no exception, relapse followed autologous stem cell transplantation in all patients, and brentuximab vedotin exposure varied. Germline V gene lookup returns CDR1 MDHEN and CDR2 SYDVKM. This CDR3 is 14 amino acids long. V shed 8 bases, J shed 4 bases, and the junction held 5 bases outside the gene matches. The V and J genes are TRBV28 and TRBJ2-2, with TRBD2 matching 9 bases. This TCR came from a human donor with classical Hodgkin lymphoma. The source material was peripheral blood mononuclear cells (PBMCs), sampled before the fourth cycle of nivolumab. CDR3 in amino acids: CASEREEGTGELFF. CDR3 nucleotides: TGTGCCAGCGAGCGGGAGGAAGGCACCGGGGAGCTGTTTTTT.